One sample yielded the 23 T cell receptor beta chains listed below, sequenced in a study of monozygotic twins with inflammatory bowel disease. One entry per CDR3 protein, without DNA, is what TCRdb gives after re-calling the 5' RACE reads. In all, the sample yields some 450,000 distinct CDR3 sequences. Sequenced sample: blood. Every receptor here comes from a human donor with ulcerative colitis or Crohn's disease, or a healthy co-twin of an affected twin (not recorded which).

The chain is built from TRBV15 and TRBJ2-7; the D call from TCRdb, TRBD2, cannot be confirmed without DNA. Germline lookup yields CDR1 LNHNV and CDR2 YYDKDF (reference sequence). CDR3 length equals 13 residues. The CDR3 spells CATRERETYEQYF.

The chain links TRBV7-9 to TRBJ1-1. Germline CDR1 SEHNR, CDR2 FQNEAQ (reference sequence). There are 17 residues in the CDR3. CDR3 sequence reads: CASSFRHAAPLNTEAFF.

J is TRBJ2-3 and V is TRBV4-3; TCRdb selects TRBD1, and the lack of DNA leaves this call unchecked. CDR3 length: 16 residues. The germline V gene has CDR1 LGHNA and CDR2 YSLEER. This CDR3 is CASSQDRQGGTDTQYF.

The chain combines TRBV18 with TRBJ2-1; TCRdb lists TRBD2, though no DNA is available to test this call. The length of the CDR3 is 15 residues. The V gene's germline CDR1 is KGHSH and CDR2 LQKENI. The CDR3 sequence is CASSQLAGVYNEQFF. Full variable domain (outside the CDR3, taken from reference TRBV18 and TRBJ2-1): NAGVMQNPRHLVRRRGQEARLRCSPMKGHSHVYWYRQLPEEGLKFMVYLQKENIIDESGMPKERFSAEFPKEGPSILRIQQVVRGDSAAYFCASSQLAGVYNEQFFGPGTRLTVL.

The CDR3 sequence: CATSIHPLNTEAFF. The J gene is TRBJ1-1, the V gene TRBV15. Germline V CDR1 and CDR2: LNHNV, YYDKDF (reference sequence). The CDR3 contains 14 residues.

The V gene is TRBV29-1, the J gene TRBJ2-7. CDR3 length equals 12 residues. Germline CDR1 and CDR2: SQVTM and ANQGSEA. This CDR3 reads CSVELQSYEQYF.

The genes are TRBV5-1 and TRBJ1-1. The CDR3 contains 15 residues. In germline, CDR1 is SGHRS, CDR2 YFSETQ. This CDR3 reads CASSSLGSGGTEAFF. Combining the CDR3 with reference TRBV5-1 and TRBJ1-1 gives the whole variable domain KAGVTQTPRYLIKTRGQQVTLSCSPISGHRSVSWYQQTPGQGLQFLFEYFSETQRNKGNFPGRFSGRQFSNSRSEMNVSTLELGDSALYLCASSSLGSGGTEAFFGQGTRLTVV.

V usage is TRBV12-3 or TRBV12-4 and J usage is TRBJ2-5; TCRdb selects TRBD2, and the lack of DNA leaves this call unchecked. The CDR3 has 13 residues. CDR3: CASCVKAAGTQYF.

This chain joins TRBV6-1 and TRBJ1-2; the TCRdb D gene call, TRBD1, has no DNA to confirm it. The CDR3 contains 14 residues. Germline values: CDR1 MNHNS, CDR2 SASEGT. The chain's CDR3 is CASSDHATGYGYTF.

The chain couples TRBV13 to TRBJ1-2; TCRdb selects TRBD1, and the lack of DNA leaves this call unchecked. Germline values: CDR1 PRHDT, CDR2 FYEKMQ (reference sequence). This CDR3 contains 14 residues. The CDR3 spells CASSLIGEFYGYTF.

V is TRBV19 and J is TRBJ1-1; TCRdb lists TRBD1, though no DNA is available to test this call. This CDR3 comprises 13 residues. CDR1 is LNHDA, CDR2 SQIVND, per germline (reference sequence). CDR3 protein: CASSRGVNTEAFF.

The rearrangement uses TRBV12-3 or TRBV12-4 and TRBJ1-6; TCRdb reports TRBD1, a call that lacks DNA to check it against. This CDR3 contains 16 residues. CDR3 protein: CASSPGTGGRDSPLHF.

V and J are TRBV24-1 and TRBJ2-3; TCRdb's assignment of TRBD2 cannot be checked, as there is no DNA. Germline CDR1 KGHDR, CDR2 SFDVKD. The CDR3 contains 17 residues. The CDR3: CATSDPGTSGRLDTQYF.

The chain employs TRBV12-3 or TRBV12-4 and TRBJ2-3; checking the TCRdb D call of TRBD2 is not possible without DNA. There are 14 residues in the CDR3. The CDR3 spells CAPYLGAITDTQYF.

The V and J genes are TRBV12-3 or TRBV12-4 and TRBJ1-5; TCRdb reports TRBD1, a call that lacks DNA to check it against. The CDR3 sequence is 15 residues long. CDR3 amino acids: CASTGDSFGNQPQHF.

The genes are TRBV9 and TRBJ1-1; TCRdb indicates TRBD1, and absent DNA this call remains unverified. The length of the CDR3 is 17 residues. Germline V lookup: CDR1 SGDLS, CDR2 YYNGEE. The CDR3 loop reads CASSPQLTDPRDTEAFF.

The rearrangement links TRBV5-1 to TRBJ2-1. The CDR3 sequence is 14 residues long. CDR1 and CDR2 (germline): SGHRS, YFSETQ. CDR3 amino acids: CASSLVESYNEQFF.

The CDR3 spells CASILAPGTSSYEQYF. This sequence joins TRBV5-4 and TRBJ2-7; TCRdb's D call of TRBD2 is untestable without DNA. The CDR3 has 16 amino acids. CDR1 is SGHNT, CDR2 YYREEE, per germline (reference sequence).

The V and J genes are TRBV12-3 or TRBV12-4 and TRBJ2-1. The CDR3 contains 13 residues. CDR3 region: CASSFLGNNEQFF.

V usage is TRBV4-1 and J usage is TRBJ2-3; TCRdb's D call, TRBD2, is unchecked because there is no DNA. This CDR3 spans 15 amino acids. Germline CDR1 reads MGHRA; CDR2 reads YSYEKL. This CDR3 reads CASSQQAGGEDTQYF.

V is TRBV12-3 or TRBV12-4 and J is TRBJ1-1; without DNA, the TCRdb call of TRBD1 cannot be checked. This CDR3 has 11 amino acids. The CDR3 protein is CASSFGAEAFF.

This chain uses TRBV5-4 with TRBJ1-2. The germline V gene encodes CDR1 SGHNT and CDR2 YYREEE (reference sequence). This CDR3 is 14 amino acids long. CDR3 residues: CASSPELGFYGYTF.

This sequence joins TRBV3-1 and TRBJ2-7. The CDR3 extends over 14 amino acids. The germline gives CDR1 LGHDT, CDR2 YNNKEL (reference sequence). CDR3 residues: CASSQGELSYEQYF.